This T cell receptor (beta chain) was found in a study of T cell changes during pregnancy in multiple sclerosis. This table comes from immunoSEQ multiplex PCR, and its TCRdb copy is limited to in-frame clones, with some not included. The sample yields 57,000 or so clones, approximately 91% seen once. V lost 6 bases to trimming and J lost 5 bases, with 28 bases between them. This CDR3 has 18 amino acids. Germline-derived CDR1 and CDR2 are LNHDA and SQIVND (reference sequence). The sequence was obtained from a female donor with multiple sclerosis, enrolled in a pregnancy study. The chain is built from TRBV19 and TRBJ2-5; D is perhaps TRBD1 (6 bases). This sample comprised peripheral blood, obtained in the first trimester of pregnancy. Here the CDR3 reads CASRPKHRVARAGETQYF. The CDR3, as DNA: TGTGCCAGTAGGCCGAAACACAGGGTCGCGAGGGCCGGTGAGACCCAGTACTTC.